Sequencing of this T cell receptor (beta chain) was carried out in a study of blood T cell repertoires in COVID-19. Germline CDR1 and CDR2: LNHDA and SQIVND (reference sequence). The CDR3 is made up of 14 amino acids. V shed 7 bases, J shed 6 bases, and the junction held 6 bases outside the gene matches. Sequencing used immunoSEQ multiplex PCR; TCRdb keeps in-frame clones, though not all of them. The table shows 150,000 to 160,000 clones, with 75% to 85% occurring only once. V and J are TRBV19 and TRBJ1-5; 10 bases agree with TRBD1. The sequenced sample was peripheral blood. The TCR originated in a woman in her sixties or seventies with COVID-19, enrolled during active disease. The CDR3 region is CASIPGQGRQPQHF. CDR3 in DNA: TGTGCCAGTATCCCGGGACAGGGGCGTCAGCCCCAGCATTTT.